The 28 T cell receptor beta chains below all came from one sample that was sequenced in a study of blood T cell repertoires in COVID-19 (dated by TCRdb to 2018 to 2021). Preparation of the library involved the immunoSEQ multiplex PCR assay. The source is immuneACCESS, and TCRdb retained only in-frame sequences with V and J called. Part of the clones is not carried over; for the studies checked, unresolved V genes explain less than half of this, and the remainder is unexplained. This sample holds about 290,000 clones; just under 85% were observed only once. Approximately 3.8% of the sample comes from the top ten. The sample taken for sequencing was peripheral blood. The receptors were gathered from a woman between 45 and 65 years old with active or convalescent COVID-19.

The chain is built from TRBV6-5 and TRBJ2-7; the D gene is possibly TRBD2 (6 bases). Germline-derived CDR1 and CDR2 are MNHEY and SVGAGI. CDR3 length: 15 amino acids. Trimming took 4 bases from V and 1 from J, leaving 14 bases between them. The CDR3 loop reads CASSSPGGGSYEQYF. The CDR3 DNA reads TGTGCCAGCAGTTCCCCCGGCGGAGGGTCCTACGAGCAGTACTTC.

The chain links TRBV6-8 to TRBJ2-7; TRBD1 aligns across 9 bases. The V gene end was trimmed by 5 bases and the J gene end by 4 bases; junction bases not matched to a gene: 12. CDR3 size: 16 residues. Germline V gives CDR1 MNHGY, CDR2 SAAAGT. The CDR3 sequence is CASSHHRDRALYEQYF. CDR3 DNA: TGTGCCAGCAGTCACCATCGGGACAGGGCTCTATACGAGCAGTACTTC.

This CDR3 is CAWNLGLPGGEAFF. The CDR3 region has the DNA TGTGCCTGGAATCTGGGGCTTCCGGGGGGTGAAGCTTTCTTT. The V call is TRBV30, the J call TRBJ1-1, with D tentatively TRBD1 (5 bases). This CDR3 region has 14 residues. The germline V gene encodes CDR1 GTSNPN and CDR2 SVGIG (reference sequence). Between the trimmed V and J ends, which lost 4 bases and 7 bases, there was a span of 19 bases. Full variable domain (missing parts from reference TRBV30 and TRBJ1-1): SQTIHQWPATLVQPVGSPLSLECTVEGTSNPNLYWYRQAAGRGLQLLFYSVGIGQISSEVPQNLSASRPQDRQFILSSKKLLLSDSGFYLCAWNLGLPGGEAFFGQGTRLTVV.

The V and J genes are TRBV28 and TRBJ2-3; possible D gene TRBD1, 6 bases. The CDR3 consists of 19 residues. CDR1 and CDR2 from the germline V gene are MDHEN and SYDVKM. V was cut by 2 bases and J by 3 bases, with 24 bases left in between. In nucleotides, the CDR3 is TGTGCCAGCAGTTTAGAGCCCCGGGGTGGGGGCGGCTGGACAGATACGCAGTATTTT. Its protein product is CASSLEPRGGGGWTDTQYF.

CDR3 protein: CASSEWRLGSDTQYF. CDR3 nucleotides: TGTGCCAGCAGTGAGTGGAGACTAGGGTCGGATACGCAGTATTTT. The rearrangement joins TRBV6-1 to TRBJ2-3, with D tentatively TRBD2 (6 bases). V shed 3 bases and J shed 6 bases, with 16 bases lying between them. The CDR3 contains 15 residues. Germline V CDR1 and CDR2: MNHNS, SASEGT.

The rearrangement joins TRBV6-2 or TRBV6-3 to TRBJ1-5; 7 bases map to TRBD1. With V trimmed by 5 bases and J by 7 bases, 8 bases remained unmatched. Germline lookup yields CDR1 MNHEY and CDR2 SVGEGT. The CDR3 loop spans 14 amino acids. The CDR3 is CASSPDRVRQPQHF. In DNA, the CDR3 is TGTGCCAGCAGTCCCGACAGGGTGCGGCAGCCCCAGCATTTT.

The CDR3 reads CASSSDRAINQPQHF. CDR3 in DNA: TGTGCCAGCAGCTCGGACAGGGCGATCAATCAGCCCCAGCATTTT. This chain connects TRBV7-2 to TRBJ1-5, with 8 bases aligning to TRBD1. The germline V gene encodes CDR1 SGHTA and CDR2 FQGNSA. The V and J ends lost 4 bases and 3 bases, in that order; junction bases with no gene match: 5. The CDR3 sequence is 15 residues long. Looking up the rest from reference TRBV7-2 and TRBJ1-5 gives the full variable domain: GAGVSQSPSNKVTEKGKDVELRCDPISGHTALYWYRQSLGQGLEFLIYFQGNSAPDKSGLPSDRFSAERTGGSVSTLTIQRTQQEDSAVYLCASSSDRAINQPQHFGDGTRLSIL.

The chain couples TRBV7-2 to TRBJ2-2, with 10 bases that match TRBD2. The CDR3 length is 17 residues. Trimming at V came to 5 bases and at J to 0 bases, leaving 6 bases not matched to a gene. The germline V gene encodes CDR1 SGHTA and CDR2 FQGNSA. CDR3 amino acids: CASSAQTSGANTGELFF. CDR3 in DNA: TGTGCCAGCAGCGCCCAAACTAGCGGGGCGAACACCGGGGAGCTGTTTTTT.

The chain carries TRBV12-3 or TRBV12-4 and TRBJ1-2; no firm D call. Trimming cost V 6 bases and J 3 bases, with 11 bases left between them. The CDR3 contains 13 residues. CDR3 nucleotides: TGTGCCAGCAGCGTAGCGGTGTACTATGGCTACACCTTC. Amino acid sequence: CASSVAVYYGYTF.

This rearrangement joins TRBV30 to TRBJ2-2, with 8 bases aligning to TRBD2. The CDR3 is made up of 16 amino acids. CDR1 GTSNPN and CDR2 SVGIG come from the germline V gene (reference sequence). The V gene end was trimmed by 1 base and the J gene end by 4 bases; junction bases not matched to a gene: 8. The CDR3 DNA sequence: TGTGCCTGGAGTGGAGGCGGGAGGACGGTCACCGGGGAGCTGTTTTTT. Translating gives CAWSGGGRTVTGELFF.

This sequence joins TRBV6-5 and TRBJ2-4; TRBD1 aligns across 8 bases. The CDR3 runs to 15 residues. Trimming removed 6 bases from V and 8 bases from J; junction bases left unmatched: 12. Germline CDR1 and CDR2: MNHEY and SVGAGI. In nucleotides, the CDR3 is TGTGCCAGCAGCTGGGGACGGACAGGGACGGACATTCAGTACTTC. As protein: CASSWGRTGTDIQYF.

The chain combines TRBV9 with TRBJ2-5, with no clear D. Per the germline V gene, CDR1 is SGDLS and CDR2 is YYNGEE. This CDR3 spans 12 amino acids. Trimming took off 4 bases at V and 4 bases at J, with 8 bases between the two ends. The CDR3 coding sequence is TGTGCCAGCAGCCTTACTGCAGAGACCCAGTACTTC. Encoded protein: CASSLTAETQYF. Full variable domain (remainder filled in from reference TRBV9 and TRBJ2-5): DSGVTQTPKHLITATGQRVTLRCSPRSGDLSVYWYQQSLDQGLQFLIQYYNGEERAKGNILERFSAQQFPDLHSELNLSSLELGDSALYFCASSLTAETQYFGPGTRLLVL.

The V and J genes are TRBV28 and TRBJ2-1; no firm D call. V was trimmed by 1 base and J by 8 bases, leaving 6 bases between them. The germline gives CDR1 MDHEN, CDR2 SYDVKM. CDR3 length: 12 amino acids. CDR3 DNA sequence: TGTGCCAGCAGTTTATCGAGCCATGAGCAGTTCTTC. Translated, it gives CASSLSSHEQFF.

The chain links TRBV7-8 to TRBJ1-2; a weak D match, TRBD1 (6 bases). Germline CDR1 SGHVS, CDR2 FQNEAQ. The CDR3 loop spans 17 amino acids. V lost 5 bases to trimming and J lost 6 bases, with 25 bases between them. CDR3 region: CASSPEGNRVGSDGYTF. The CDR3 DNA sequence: TGTGCCAGCAGCCCCGAGGGAAACAGGGTGGGTTCGGATGGCTACACCTTC.

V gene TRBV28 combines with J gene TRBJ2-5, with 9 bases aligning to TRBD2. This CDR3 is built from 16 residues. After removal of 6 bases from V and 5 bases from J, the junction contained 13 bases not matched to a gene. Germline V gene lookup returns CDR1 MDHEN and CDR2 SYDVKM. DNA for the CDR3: TGTGCCAGCAGACCCGGAGGACTAGCGCGAGGGGAGACCCAGTACTTC. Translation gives CASRPGGLARGETQYF.

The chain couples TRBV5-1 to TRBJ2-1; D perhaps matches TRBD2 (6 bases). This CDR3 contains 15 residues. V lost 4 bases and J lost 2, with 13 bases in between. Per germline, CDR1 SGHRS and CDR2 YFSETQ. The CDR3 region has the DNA TGCGCCAGCAGCCTTCGGGAGAACGCCTACAATGAGCAGTTCTTC. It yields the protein CASSLRENAYNEQFF. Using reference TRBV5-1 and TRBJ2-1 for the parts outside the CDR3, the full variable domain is KAGVTQTPRYLIKTRGQQVTLSCSPISGHRSVSWYQQTPGQGLQFLFEYFSETQRNKGNFPGRFSGRQFSNSRSEMNVSTLELGDSALYLCASSLRENAYNEQFFGPGTRLTVL.

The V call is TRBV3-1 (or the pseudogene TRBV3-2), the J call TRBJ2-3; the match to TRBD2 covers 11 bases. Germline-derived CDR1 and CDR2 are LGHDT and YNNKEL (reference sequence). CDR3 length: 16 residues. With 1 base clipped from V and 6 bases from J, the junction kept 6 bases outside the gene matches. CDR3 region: CASSQGASGRIDTQYF. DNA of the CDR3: TGTGCCAGCAGCCAAGGGGCTAGCGGGAGGATCGATACGCAGTATTTT.

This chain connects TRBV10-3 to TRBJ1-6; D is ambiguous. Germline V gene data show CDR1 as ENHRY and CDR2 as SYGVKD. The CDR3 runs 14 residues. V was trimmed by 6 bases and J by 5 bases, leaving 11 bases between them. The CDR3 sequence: CAIRPAVNNSPLHF. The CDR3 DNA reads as TGTGCCATCAGGCCGGCGGTTAATAATTCACCCCTCCACTTT.

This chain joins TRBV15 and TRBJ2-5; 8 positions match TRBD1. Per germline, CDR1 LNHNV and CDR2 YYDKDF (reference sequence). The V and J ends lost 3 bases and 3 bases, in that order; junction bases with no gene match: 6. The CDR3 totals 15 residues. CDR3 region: CATSSEGTGKETQYF. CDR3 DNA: TGTGCCACCAGCAGTGAAGGGACAGGTAAAGAGACCCAGTACTTC.

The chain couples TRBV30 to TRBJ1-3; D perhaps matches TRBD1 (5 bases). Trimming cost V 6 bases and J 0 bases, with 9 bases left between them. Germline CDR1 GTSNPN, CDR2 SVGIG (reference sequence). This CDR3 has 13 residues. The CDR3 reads CACDRVSGNTIYF. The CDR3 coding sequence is TGTGCCTGTGACAGAGTCTCTGGAAACACCATATATTTT.

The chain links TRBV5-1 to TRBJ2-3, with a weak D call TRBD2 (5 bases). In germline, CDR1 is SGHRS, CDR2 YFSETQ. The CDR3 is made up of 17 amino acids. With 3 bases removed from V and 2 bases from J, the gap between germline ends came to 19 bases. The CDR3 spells CASSSRTFGDVTDTQYF. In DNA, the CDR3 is TGCGCCAGCAGCTCAAGGACTTTCGGCGACGTCACAGATACGCAGTATTTT.

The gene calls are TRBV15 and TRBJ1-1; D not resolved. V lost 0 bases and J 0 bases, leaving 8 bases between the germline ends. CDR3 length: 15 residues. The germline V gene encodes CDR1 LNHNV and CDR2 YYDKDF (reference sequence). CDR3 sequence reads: CATSRDRQLNTEAFF. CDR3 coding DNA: TGTGCCACCAGCAGAGATCGCCAGTTGAACACTGAAGCTTTCTTT.

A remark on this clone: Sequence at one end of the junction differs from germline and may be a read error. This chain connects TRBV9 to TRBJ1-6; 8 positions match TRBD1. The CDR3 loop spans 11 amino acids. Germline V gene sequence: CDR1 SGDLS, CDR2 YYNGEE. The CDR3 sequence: CASSGVDRVRF. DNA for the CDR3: TGTGCCAGCAGCGGCGTGGACAGGGTGCGCTTT.

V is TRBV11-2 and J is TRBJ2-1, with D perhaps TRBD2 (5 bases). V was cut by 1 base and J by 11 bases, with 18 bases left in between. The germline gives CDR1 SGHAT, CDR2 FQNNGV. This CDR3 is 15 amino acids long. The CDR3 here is CASSLVGSLKGQQFF. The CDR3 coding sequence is TGTGCCAGCAGCTTAGTAGGGAGCCTAAAAGGGCAGCAGTTCTTC.

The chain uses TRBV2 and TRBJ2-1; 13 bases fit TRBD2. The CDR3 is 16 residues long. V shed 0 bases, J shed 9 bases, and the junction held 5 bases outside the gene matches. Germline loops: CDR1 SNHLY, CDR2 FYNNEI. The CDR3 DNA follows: TGTGCCAGCAGTGAAGCGAGGACTAGCGGGAGAGGTGAGCAGTTCTTC. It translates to CASSEARTSGRGEQFF.

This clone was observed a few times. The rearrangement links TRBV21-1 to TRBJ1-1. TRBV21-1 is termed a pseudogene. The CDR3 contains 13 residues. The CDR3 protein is CASSQRRNTEAFF. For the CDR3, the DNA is TGTGCCAGCAGCCAACGGAGGAACACTGAAGCTTTCTTT.

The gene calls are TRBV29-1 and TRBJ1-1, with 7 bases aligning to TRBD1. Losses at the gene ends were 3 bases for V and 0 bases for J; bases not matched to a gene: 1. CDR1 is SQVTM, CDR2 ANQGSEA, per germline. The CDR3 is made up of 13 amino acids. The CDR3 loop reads CSVETGMNTEAFF. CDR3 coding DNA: TGCAGCGTTGAGACAGGGATGAACACTGAAGCTTTCTTT.

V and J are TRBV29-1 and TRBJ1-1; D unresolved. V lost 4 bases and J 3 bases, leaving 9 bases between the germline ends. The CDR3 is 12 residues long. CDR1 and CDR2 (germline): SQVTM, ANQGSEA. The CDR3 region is CSVGGVDTEAFF. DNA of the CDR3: TGCAGCGTTGGCGGGGTGGACACTGAAGCTTTCTTT.